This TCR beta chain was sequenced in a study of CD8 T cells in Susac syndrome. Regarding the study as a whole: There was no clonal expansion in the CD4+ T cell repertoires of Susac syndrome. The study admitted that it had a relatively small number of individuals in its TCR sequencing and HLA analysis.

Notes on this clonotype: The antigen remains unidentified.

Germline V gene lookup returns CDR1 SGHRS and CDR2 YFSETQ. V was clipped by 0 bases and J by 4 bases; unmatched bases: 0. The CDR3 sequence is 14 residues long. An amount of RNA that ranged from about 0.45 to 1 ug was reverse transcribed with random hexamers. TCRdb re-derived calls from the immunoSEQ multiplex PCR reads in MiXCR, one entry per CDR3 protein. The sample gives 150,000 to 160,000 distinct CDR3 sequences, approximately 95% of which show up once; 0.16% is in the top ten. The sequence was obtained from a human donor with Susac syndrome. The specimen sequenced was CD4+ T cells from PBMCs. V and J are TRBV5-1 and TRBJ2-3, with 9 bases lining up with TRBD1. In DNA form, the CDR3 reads TGCGCCAGCAGCTTGGGACAGGGGGCAGATACGCAGTATTTT. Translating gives CASSLGQGADTQYF.